A selection of T cell receptor beta chains follows, all from one sample in a study of cytomegalovirus exposure and HLA in healthy donors. Measured with immunoSEQ multiplex PCR; TCRdb has only the in-frame clones, and not every one. Here the sample spans 250,000 to 300,000 clones, 90% being singletons. The material sequenced was PBMCs. These TCRs come from a woman under 30 in good health and CMV-seronegative. The CDR3 runs from the conserved cysteine through the conserved F or W. The order of the fields is CDR3 protein, CDR3 DNA, D gene, V gene, J gene, clone size. D genes are given only for firm matches. Clone size appears in some rows only: once, few, many, or a class for an expanded clone.

CASKNRVAYEQYF	TGTGCCAGCAAGAACAGGGTCGCCTACGAGCAGTACTTC	.	TRBV2	TRBJ2-7	.
CSVVGGSGANVLTF	TGCAGCGTTGTCGGGGGGTCTGGGGCCAACGTCCTGACTTTC	TRBD2	TRBV29-1	TRBJ2-6	.
CASSVEQGYEQYF	TGTGCCAGCAGCGTTGAACAGGGCTACGAGCAGTACTTC	.	TRBV7-3	TRBJ2-7	.
CAWNLDRTYEQYF	TGTGCCTGGAACCTGGACAGGACCTACGAGCAGTACTTC	TRBD1	TRBV30	TRBJ2-7	.
CASSLSETPSYEQYF	TGTGCCAGCAGTTTATCAGAAACACCCTCCTACGAGCAGTACTTC	.	TRBV28	TRBJ2-7	.
CASSPSGQEGDTQYF	TGTGCCAGCAGCCCCTCAGGACAGGAGGGAGATACGCAGTATTTT	.	TRBV21-1	TRBJ2-3	.
CASSWGQGGPEAFF	TGTGCCAGCAGTTGGGGACAGGGGGGTCCTGAAGCTTTCTTT	TRBD1	TRBV6-5	TRBJ1-1	.
CASSDSRGNQPQHF	TGTGCCAGCAGTGATTCCAGGGGGAATCAGCCCCAGCATTTT	TRBD1	TRBV6-1	TRBJ1-5	.
CASSRVTGANSPLHF	TGTGCCAGCAGTCGTGTCACGGGAGCTAATTCACCCCTCCACTTT	.	TRBV6-5	TRBJ1-6	.
CASSRSGTDTQYF	TGTGCCAGCAGTCGGAGTGGTACAGATACGCAGTATTTT	.	TRBV6-5	TRBJ2-3	.
CASMRTGWDTQYF	TGTGCCAGTATGAGGACAGGGTGGGATACGCAGTATTTT	TRBD1	TRBV19	TRBJ2-3	.
CASMLLGGSYEQYF	TGTGCCAGCATGCTTTTAGGGGGCTCCTACGAGCAGTACTTC	.	TRBV2	TRBJ2-7	once
CASSAMDREGRAFF	TGTGCCAGCAGCGCAATGGACAGGGAAGGACGGGCTTTCTTT	TRBD1	TRBV9	TRBJ1-1	.
CASSLPRNTGELFF	TGTGCCAGCAGTTTACCTAGAAACACCGGGGAGCTGTTTTTT	.	TRBV28	TRBJ2-2	.
CASRGGLLTHYSGANVLTF	TGTGCCAGCAGGGGGGGACTCTTAACCCACTACTCTGGGGCCAACGTCCTGACTTTC	.	TRBV27	TRBJ2-6	.
CASSLQRTGNGYTF	TGTGCCAGCAGTCTACAAAGGACAGGGAATGGCTACACCTTC	TRBD1	TRBV6-5	TRBJ1-2	.
CASSPGGQLQETQYF	TGTGCCAGCAGCCCGGGGGGGCAGCTACAAGAGACCCAGTACTTC	TRBD2	TRBV5-4	TRBJ2-5	.
CASSLGEKLFF	TGTGCCAGCAGTTTGGGCGAAAAACTGTTTTTT	.	TRBV28	TRBJ1-4	.
CASSRLEMETQYF	TGTGCCAGCAGCCGATTAGAGATGGAGACCCAGTACTTC	.	TRBV4-2	TRBJ2-5	.
CASSLSVGGNQPQHF	TGTGCCAGCAGCTTATCGGTCGGAGGCAATCAGCCCCAGCATTTT	.	TRBV7-8	TRBJ1-5	.
CASSLRPDRQNTEAFF	TGTGCCAGCAGCCTTAGACCAGACAGACAAAACACTGAAGCTTTCTTT	.	TRBV11-1	TRBJ1-1	.
CASSFGGPGNTIYF	TGTGCCAGCAGTTTCGGGGGACCTGGAAACACCATATATTTT	.	TRBV27	TRBJ1-3	.
CASSLEGDRSIDTQYF	TGTGCCAGCAGCTTGGAGGGGGACAGGTCAATAGATACGCAGTATTTT	TRBD1	TRBV5-4	TRBJ2-3	.
CATSRDLGQGTEAFF	TGTGCCACCAGCAGAGATCTGGGACAGGGCACTGAAGCTTTCTTT	TRBD1	TRBV15	TRBJ1-1	few
CASSYGAGVGTDTQYF	TGTGCCAGCAGTTATGGCGCGGGGGTCGGTACAGATACGCAGTATTTT	TRBD2	TRBV6-5	TRBJ2-3	.
CASSLRQGDYEQYF	TGTGCCAGCAGTTTGAGACAGGGGGACTACGAGCAGTACTTC	TRBD1	TRBV27	TRBJ2-7	.
CASSEREIDYGYTF	TGTGCCAGCAGTGAACGGGAAATAGACTATGGCTACACCTTC	.	TRBV2	TRBJ1-2	once
CASSQTGDTFYEQYF	TGCGCCAGCAGCCAAACTGGGGACACCTTCTACGAGCAGTACTTC	.	TRBV4-1	TRBJ2-7	.
CASSALGQSVSPQHF	TGTGCCAGCAGTGCCCTGGGACAGAGTGTTTCGCCCCAGCATTTT	TRBD1	TRBV27	TRBJ1-5	.
CASSTTGGSYNEQFF	TGTGCCAGCAGTACGACAGGGGGCTCCTACAATGAGCAGTTCTTC	TRBD1	TRBV27	TRBJ2-1	.
CASSFLRANQPQHF	TGTGCCAGCAGCTTTCTCAGGGCCAATCAGCCCCAGCATTTT	.	TRBV7-8	TRBJ1-5	once
CASSQELAGTDTQYF	TGTGCCAGCAGCCAAGAACTAGCGGGCACAGATACGCAGTATTTT	TRBD2	TRBV4-2	TRBJ2-3	.
CASSYWQISNQPQHF	TGTGCCAGCAGTTACTGGCAGATTAGCAATCAGCCCCAGCATTTT	.	TRBV6-6	TRBJ1-5	few
CASSASGGANTDTQYF	TGTGCCAGCAGTGCTAGCGGGGGGGCCAACACAGATACGCAGTATTTT	TRBD2	TRBV6-4	TRBJ2-3	once
CAWSVSGGRNEQFF	TGTGCCTGGAGTGTCAGCGGGGGTCGGAATGAGCAGTTCTTC	TRBD2	TRBV30	TRBJ2-1	.
CASTPTGGNSPLHF	TGCGCCAGCACCCCGACAGGGGGTAATTCACCCCTCCACTTT	TRBD1	TRBV5-1	TRBJ1-6	.
CASSFTSGAYNEQFF	TGCGCCAGCAGCTTCACTAGCGGGGCATACAATGAGCAGTTCTTC	TRBD2	TRBV5-1	TRBJ2-1	once
CASSQELGPGYEQYF	TGCGCCAGCAGCCAAGAATTGGGCCCCGGCTACGAGCAGTACTTC	.	TRBV4-3	TRBJ2-7	.
CASSRLLVSDTQYF	TGTGCCAGCAGTAGGCTACTAGTTTCGGATACGCAGTATTTT	.	TRBV2	TRBJ2-3	.
CASSLAVSGANVLTF	TGTGCCAGCAGCTTAGCCGTCTCTGGGGCCAACGTCCTGACTTTC	.	TRBV7-2	TRBJ2-6	.
CASNHRLAGEETQYF	TGTGCCAGCAACCACAGACTAGCGGGGGAAGAGACCCAGTACTTC	TRBD2	TRBV2	TRBJ2-5	.